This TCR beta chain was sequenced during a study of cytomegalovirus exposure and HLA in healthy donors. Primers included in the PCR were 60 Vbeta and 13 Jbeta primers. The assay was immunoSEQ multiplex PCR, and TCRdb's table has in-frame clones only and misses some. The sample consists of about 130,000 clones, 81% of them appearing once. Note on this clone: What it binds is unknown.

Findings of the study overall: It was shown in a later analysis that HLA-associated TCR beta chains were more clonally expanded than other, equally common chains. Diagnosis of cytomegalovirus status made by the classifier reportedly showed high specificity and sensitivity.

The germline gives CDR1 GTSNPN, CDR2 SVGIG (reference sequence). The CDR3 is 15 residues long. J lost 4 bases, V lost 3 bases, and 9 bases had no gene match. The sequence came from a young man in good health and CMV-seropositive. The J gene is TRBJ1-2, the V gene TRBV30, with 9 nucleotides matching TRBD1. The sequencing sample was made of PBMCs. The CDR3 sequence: CAWRWTQGASYGYTF. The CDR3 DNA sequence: TGTGCCTGGAGGTGGACACAGGGGGCTAGCTATGGCTACACCTTC.